This T cell receptor (beta chain) came from a study of blood T cell repertoires in COVID-19. Overall study context: COVID-19 samples from acute and convalescent phases originated in the United States, Italy and Spain.

In the original processing: Reference gene primer amplification gave estimated nucleated cell counts. Clones were read by immunoSEQ multiplex PCR, and TCRdb kept only the in-frame ones, dropping some. The V and J calls and clone size were taken over from that table, and D and trimming were inferred from the DNA. The sample yields some 160,000 clones, about 77% seen once. The TCR was taken from a woman aged 80 or over with acute or convalescent COVID-19. The source material was peripheral blood.

The CDR3 region is CASRDPGLYDYGYTF. CDR3 DNA sequence: TGTGCCAGTAGGGACCCGGGACTTTACGACTATGGCTACACCTTC. The rearrangement uses TRBV19 and TRBJ1-2; maybe TRBD1 (5 bases). V lost 6 bases and J lost 3, with 17 bases in between. Looked up from germline, CDR1 is LNHDA and CDR2 is SQIVND (reference sequence). The CDR3 is made up of 15 amino acids.